The source of this T cell receptor (beta chain) is a study of cytomegalovirus exposure and HLA in healthy donors. The PCR had 60 Vbeta and 13 Jbeta primers. Clones were read by immunoSEQ multiplex PCR, and TCRdb kept only the in-frame ones, dropping some. The table records approximately 140,000 clones, more than 60% of them present only once. Remarks on this clone: The antigen is unknown.

Trimming stripped 0 bases from V and 0 bases from J, with 15 bases between. The CDR3 totals 16 residues. Germline V lookup: CDR1 GTSNPN, CDR2 SVGIG (reference sequence). Study findings and constraints: In an earlier analysis, productive rearrangement rates for most beta V segments clustered near 90% or 30%.

This rearrangement joins TRBV30 to TRBJ2-7; possibly TRBD1 for D (5 bases). This TCR was recovered from a female donor in good health and CMV-seronegative. Material: PBMCs. CDR3 in DNA: TGTGCCTGGAGTGTACTCGGCAGGGTAAGCTCCTACGAGCAGTACTTC. Translating it yields CAWSVLGRVSSYEQYF.